Each of the 4 T cell receptor beta chains below was sequenced from the same sample in a study of blood T cell repertoires in COVID-19. Assay: immunoSEQ multiplex PCR; the TCRdb copy retains only in-frame clones and omits some. The repertoire consists of roughly 72,000 clones, with around 79% occurring once and the leading ten covering 5% to 5.5%. What was sequenced was peripheral blood. The source of these receptors is a woman of 80 years or more with active or convalescent COVID-19.

The chain combines TRBV6-6 with TRBJ1-5, with D possibly matching TRBD1 (6 bases). CDR3 length: 16 residues. Looked up from germline, CDR1 is MNHNY and CDR2 is SVGAGI (reference sequence). The V end lost 0 bases, the J end lost 0 bases, and 9 bases lay between the germline ends. CDR3 in amino acids: CASSYSRGGSNQPQHF. DNA for the CDR3: TGTGCCAGCAGTTACTCAAGAGGGGGTAGCAATCAGCCCCAGCATTTT.

CDR3 amino acids: CASRPGFGQPSEQYF. DNA for the CDR3: TGTGCCAGCAGGCCAGGGTTCGGACAGCCTTCCGAGCAGTACTTC. The chain recombines TRBV27 with TRBJ2-7; TRBD1 is a possible D gene (6 bases). Germline-derived CDR1 and CDR2 are MNHEY and SMNVEV (reference sequence). This CDR3 is 15 amino acids long. The V gene lost 6 bases and the J gene lost 6 bases, with 21 bases spanning the gap.

This sequence joins TRBV18 and TRBJ2-2, with TRBD1 matching 7 bases. V shed 3 bases, J shed 6 bases, and the junction held 7 bases outside the gene matches. Germline assignment: CDR1 KGHSH and CDR2 LQKENI. The CDR3 has 15 residues. The DNA of the CDR3 is TGTGCCAGCTCACCGAGGCAGGGGGACCCCGGGGAGCTGTTTTTT. It specifies CASSPRQGDPGELFF.

This chain links TRBV5-4 with TRBJ2-3, with 7 bases fitting TRBD2. This CDR3 spans 16 amino acids. Germline trimming cut 3 bases from V and 0 bases from J; bases unmatched to any gene: 7. In germline, CDR1 is SGHNT, CDR2 YYREEE (reference sequence). CDR3 amino acids: CASSYPTSVSTDTQYF. In nucleotides, the CDR3 is TGTGCCAGCAGCTACCCAACTAGCGTTAGCACAGATACGCAGTATTTT.